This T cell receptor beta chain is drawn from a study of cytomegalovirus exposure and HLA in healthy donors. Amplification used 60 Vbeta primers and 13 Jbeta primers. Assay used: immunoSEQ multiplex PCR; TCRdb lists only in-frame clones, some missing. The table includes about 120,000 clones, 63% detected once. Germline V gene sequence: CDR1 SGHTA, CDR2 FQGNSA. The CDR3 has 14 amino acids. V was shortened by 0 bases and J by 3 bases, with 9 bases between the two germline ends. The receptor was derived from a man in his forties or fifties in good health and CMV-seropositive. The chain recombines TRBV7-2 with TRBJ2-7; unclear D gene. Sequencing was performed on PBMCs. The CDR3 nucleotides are TGTGCCAGCAGCTTAGCTGGCGGATACTACGAGCAGTACTTC. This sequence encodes CASSLAGGYYEQYF.